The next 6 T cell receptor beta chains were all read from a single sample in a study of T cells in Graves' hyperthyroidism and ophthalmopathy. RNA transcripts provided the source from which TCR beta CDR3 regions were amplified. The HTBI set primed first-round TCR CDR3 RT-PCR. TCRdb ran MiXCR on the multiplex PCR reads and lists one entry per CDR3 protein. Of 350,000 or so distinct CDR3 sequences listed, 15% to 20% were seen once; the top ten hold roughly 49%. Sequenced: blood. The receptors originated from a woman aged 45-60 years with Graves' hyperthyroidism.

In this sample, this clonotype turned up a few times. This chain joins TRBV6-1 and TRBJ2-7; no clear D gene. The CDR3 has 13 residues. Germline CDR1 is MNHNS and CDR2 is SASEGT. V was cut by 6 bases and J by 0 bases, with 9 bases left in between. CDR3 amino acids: CASRGLSSYEQYV. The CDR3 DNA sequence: TGTGCCAGCAGAGGCCTGAGCTCCTACGAGCAGTACGTC.

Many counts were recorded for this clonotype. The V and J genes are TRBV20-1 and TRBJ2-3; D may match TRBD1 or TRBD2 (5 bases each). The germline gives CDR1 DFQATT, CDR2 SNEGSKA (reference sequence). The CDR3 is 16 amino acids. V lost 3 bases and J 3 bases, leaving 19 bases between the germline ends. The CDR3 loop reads CSARGRIPLGTDTQYF. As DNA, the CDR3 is TGCAGTGCTAGGGGACGGATCCCCTTGGGGACAGATACGCAGTATTTT.

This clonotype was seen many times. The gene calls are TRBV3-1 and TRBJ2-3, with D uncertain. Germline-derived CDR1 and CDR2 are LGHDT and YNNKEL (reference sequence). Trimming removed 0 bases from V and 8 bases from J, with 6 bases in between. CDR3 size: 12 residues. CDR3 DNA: TGTGCCAGCAGCCAAGATGGGTTTACGCAGTATTTT. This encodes CASSQDGFTQYF.

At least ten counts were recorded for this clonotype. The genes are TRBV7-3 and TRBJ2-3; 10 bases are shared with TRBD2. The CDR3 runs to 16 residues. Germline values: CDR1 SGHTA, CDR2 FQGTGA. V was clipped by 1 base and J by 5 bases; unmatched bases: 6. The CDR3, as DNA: TGTGCCAGCAGCTTAAAGCGGGGGGGCTCAGAAGATACGCAGTATTTT. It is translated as CASSLKRGGSEDTQYF.

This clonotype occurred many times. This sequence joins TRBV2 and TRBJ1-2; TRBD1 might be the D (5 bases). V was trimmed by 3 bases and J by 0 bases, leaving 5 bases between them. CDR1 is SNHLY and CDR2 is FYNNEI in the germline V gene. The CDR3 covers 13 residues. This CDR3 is CASSDRANYGYTF. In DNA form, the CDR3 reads TGTGCCAGCAGTGACAGGGCTAACTATGGCTACACCTTC.

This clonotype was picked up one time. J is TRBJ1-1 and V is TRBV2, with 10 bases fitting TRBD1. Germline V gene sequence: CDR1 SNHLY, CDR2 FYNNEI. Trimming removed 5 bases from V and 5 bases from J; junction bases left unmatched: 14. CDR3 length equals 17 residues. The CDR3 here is CASSWVVGTGERTEAFF. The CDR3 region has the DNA TGTGCCAGCAGTTGGGTAGTCGGGACAGGGGAGCGTACTGAAGCTTTCTTT.